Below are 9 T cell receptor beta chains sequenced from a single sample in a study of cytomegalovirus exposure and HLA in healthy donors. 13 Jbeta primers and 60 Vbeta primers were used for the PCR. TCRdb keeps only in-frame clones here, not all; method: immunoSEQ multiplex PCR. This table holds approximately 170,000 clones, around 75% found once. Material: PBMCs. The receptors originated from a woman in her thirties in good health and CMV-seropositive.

The DNA for the CDR3 is TGCACCAGCAGCCAAGATAATAACATGAACACTGAAGCTTTCTTT. This encodes CTSSQDNNMNTEAFF. The chain has TRBV1 and TRBJ1-1; no check of the table's D call, TRBD1, against the DNA was made. TRBV1 is deemed a pseudogene. The CDR3 loop spans 15 amino acids.

CDR3 region: CASSSARGDRVHEQYF. DNA of the CDR3: TGTGCCAGCAGCTCCGCGAGAGGAGACAGGGTGCACGAGCAGTACTTC. This chain uses TRBV7-9 with TRBJ2-7, with 7 nucleotides matching TRBD1. This CDR3 has 16 residues. V gave up 4 bases and J gave up 5 bases; unmatched junction bases: 14. Germline loops: CDR1 SEHNR, CDR2 FQNEAQ (reference sequence).

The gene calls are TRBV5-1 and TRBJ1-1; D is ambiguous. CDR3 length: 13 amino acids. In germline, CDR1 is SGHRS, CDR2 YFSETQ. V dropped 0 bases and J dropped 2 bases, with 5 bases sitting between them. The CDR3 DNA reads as TGCGCCAGCAGCTTGGGCGTCAACACTGAAGCTTTCTTT. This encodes CASSLGVNTEAFF.

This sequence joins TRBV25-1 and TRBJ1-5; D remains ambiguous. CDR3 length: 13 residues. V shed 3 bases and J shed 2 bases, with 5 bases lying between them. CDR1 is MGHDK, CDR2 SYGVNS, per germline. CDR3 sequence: CASSEAGNQPQHF. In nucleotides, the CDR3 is TGTGCCAGCAGTGAGGCAGGCAATCAGCCCCAGCATTTT. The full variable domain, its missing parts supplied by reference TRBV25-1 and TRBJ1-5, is EADIYQTPRYLVIGTGKKITLECSQTMGHDKMYWYQQDPGMELHLIHYSYGVNSTEKGDLSSESTVSRIRTEHFPLTLESARPSHTSQYLCASSEAGNQPQHFGDGTRLSIL.

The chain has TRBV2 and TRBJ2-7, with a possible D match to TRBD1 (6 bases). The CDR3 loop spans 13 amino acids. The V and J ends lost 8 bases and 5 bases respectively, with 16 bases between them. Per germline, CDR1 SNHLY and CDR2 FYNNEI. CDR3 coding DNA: TGTGCCAGCGGTCACAGGGTACCCCACGAGCAGTACTTC. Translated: CASGHRVPHEQYF.

The CDR3 DNA reads as TGTGCCAGCAGTGAAGAAGACCGGCAGGGGGCCAACGAGCAGTACTTC. The encoded protein is CASSEEDRQGANEQYF. The chain uses TRBV6-1 and TRBJ2-7, with TRBD1 identical over 8 bases. Trimming took 1 base from V and 5 from J; bases not matched to a gene: 10. The CDR3 runs 16 residues. Germline-derived CDR1 and CDR2 are MNHNS and SASEGT.

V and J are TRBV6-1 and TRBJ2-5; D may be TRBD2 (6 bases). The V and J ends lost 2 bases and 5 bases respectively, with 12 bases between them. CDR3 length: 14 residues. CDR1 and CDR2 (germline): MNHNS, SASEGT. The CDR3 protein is CASSEITSRETQYF. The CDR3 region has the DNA TGTGCCAGCAGTGAAATTACTAGCCGTGAGACCCAGTACTTC.

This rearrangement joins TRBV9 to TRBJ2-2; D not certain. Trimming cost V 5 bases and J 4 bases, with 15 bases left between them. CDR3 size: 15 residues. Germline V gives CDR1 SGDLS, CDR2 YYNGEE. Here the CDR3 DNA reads TGTGCCAGCAGAGGCGACTCCCTACTCACCGGGGAGCTGTTTTTT. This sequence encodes CASRGDSLLTGELFF. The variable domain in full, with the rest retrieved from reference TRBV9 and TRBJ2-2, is DSGVTQTPKHLITATGQRVTLRCSPRSGDLSVYWYQQSLDQGLQFLIQYYNGEERAKGNILERFSAQQFPDLHSELNLSSLELGDSALYFCASRGDSLLTGELFFGEGSRLTVL.

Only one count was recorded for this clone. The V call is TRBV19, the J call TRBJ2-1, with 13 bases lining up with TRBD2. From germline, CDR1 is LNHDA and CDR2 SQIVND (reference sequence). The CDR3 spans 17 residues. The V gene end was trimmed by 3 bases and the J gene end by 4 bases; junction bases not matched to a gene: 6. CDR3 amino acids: CASSILTTSGRYNEQFF. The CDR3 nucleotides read TGTGCCAGTAGTATTCTTACGACTAGCGGGAGGTACAATGAGCAGTTCTTC.